This is a list of T cell receptor beta chains from one sample in a study of response to subunit inactivated influenza vaccine. MiXCR, applied by TCRdb to the RT-PCR reads, yields one record per CDR3 protein. The table shows over 450,000 distinct CDR3 sequences, with 13% occurring only once. The sample consisted of PBMCs from blood, taken about 40 days after vaccination. The receptor set was obtained from a man aged 50 or older who received an inactivated influenza vaccine. The CDR3 runs from the conserved cysteine through the conserved F or W.

J gene | V gene | CDR3 protein
TRBJ2-5 | TRBV5-6 | CASSQDRVGGPVTQYF
TRBJ2-7 | TRBV4-1 | CASSQGGRGGDTYEQYF
TRBJ2-7 | TRBV12-3/TRBV12-4 | CASTWGGLGYEQYF
TRBJ2-7 | TRBV5-6 | CASSLGWGQGGYEQYF
TRBJ1-4 | TRBV12-3/TRBV12-4 | CASTPKGTGAHPEKLFF
TRBJ1-1 | TRBV29-1 | CSVNVNPITEAFF
TRBJ1-4 | TRBV18 | CASSFGRGREKLFF
TRBJ2-3 | TRBV3-1 | CASSPEGRGTDTQYF
TRBJ2-1 | TRBV6-2/TRBV6-3 | CASSGRRGDYNEQFF
TRBJ2-6 | TRBV12-3/TRBV12-4 | CASSLGRAGANVLTF
TRBJ1-1 | TRBV6-6 | CASSQRVVTEAFF
TRBJ2-3 | TRBV4-2 | CASSQTGKATQYF
TRBJ2-1 | TRBV7-9 | CASSLEDSDEQFF
TRBJ2-1 | TRBV20-1 | CSASGTSGRGSNEQFF
TRBJ2-2 | TRBV5-1 | CASRQGPNTGELFF
TRBJ2-2 | TRBV24-1 | CATSEAGPGFRELFF
TRBJ2-3 | TRBV28 | CASSLWAGTLTDTQYF
TRBJ1-2 | TRBV28 | CASTYKGGYGYTF
TRBJ1-5 | TRBV5-1 | CASSLANPGAQRQPQHF
TRBJ2-2 | TRBV3-1 | CASSQEIHTGELFF
TRBJ2-3 | TRBV3-1 | CASSQDLSGHSPDTQYF
TRBJ1-5 | TRBV12-3/TRBV12-4 | CASSLARGTGSRGSNQPQHF
TRBJ2-3 | TRBV5-5 | CASSLASYYTDTQYF
TRBJ2-7 | TRBV9 | CASSPLERAPYEQYF
TRBJ2-2 | TRBV4-3 | CASSHPRGGSTTGELFF
TRBJ2-7 | TRBV6-2/TRBV6-3 | CASTRDGGNYEQYF
TRBJ2-7 | TRBV4-1 | CASSQGTGGQSYEQYF
TRBJ1-1 | TRBV4-1 | CASSHGQVTEAFF
TRBJ1-2 | TRBV27 | CASSFAGAWGYTF
TRBJ2-7 | TRBV10-2 | CASKQSTGTGSHEQYF
TRBJ2-5 | TRBV4-2 | CASSQGPSEETQYF
TRBJ2-3 | TRBV24-1 | CATSDLRGDTQYF
TRBJ2-5 | TRBV6-2/TRBV6-3 | CASRISGRVQETQYF
TRBJ2-1 | TRBV29-1 | CSVGGQGGIYEQFF
TRBJ2-5 | TRBV29-1 | CSVVGSAETQYF
TRBJ2-5 | TRBV20-1 | CSAGQGQGRETQYF
TRBJ1-4 | TRBV12-3/TRBV12-4 | CASQGINEKLFF
TRBJ2-7 | TRBV29-1 | CSVEILAGVYEQYF
TRBJ1-1 | TRBV19 | CASSKRQGVTEAFF
TRBJ2-2 | TRBV28 | CASSLAGTPGNTGELFF
TRBJ2-7 | TRBV5-5 | CASSADTFEQYF
TRBJ2-7 | TRBV6-5 | CASSWRTPSYEQYF
TRBJ2-7 | TRBV4-2 | CASSDRDRAREQYF
TRBJ2-1 | TRBV2 | CASSEVLGGSSYNEQFF